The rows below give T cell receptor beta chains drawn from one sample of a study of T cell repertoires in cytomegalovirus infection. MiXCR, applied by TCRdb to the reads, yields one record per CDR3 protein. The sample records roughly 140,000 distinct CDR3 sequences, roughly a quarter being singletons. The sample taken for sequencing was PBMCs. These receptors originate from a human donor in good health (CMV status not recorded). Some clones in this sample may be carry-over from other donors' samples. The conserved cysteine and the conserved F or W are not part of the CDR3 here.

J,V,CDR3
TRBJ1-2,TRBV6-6,ASSKGQGSFYGYT
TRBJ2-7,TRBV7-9,ASSSSGTYEQY
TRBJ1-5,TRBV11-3,ASSLGWVSWNQPQH
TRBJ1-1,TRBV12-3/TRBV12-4,ASSRQGGNTEAF
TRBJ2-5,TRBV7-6,ASSLGTGRGETQY
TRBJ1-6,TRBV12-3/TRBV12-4,ASSLAGVRSPLH
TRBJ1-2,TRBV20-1,SASRSTSNYGYT
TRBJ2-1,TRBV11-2,ASSLALYNEQF
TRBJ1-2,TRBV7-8,ASGLEGRPFFGYT
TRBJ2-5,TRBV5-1,ASSRKQGSETQY
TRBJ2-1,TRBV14,ASSQDQGSDNEQF
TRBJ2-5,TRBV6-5,ASSPSGFGTQY
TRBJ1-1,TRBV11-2,ASRSDWKNTEAF
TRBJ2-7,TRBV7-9,ASSLGGPSYEQY
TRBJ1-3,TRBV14,ASSQDPGTRSGNTIY
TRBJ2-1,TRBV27,ASSSAGFSSYNEQF
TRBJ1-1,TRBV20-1,SAKTGNTEAF
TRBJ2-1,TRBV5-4,ASSPGRGSYNEQF
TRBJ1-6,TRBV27,ASSPLPGQRNSPLH
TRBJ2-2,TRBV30,AWSVLWLTRGEELF
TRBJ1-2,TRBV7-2,ASSHNTGTYGYT
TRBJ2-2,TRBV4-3,ASSQDLLRENGELF